The 17 T cell receptor beta chains listed next were all sequenced from one sample in a study of tumor and adjacent non-tumor tissue in lung cancer. A modified ARM-PCR protocol with three rounds of nested PCR amplified TCRbeta. A single record per CDR3 protein comes from TCRdb applying MiXCR to the multiplex PCR reads. The profile shows tens of thousands of distinct CDR3 sequences, around 64% of them singletons. No cell sorting was done before RNA was extracted from the tissue. More than 3 cm separated this lung sample from the edge of the tumor. The source material was distant non-tumor lung tissue. The receptors here all came from a man in his sixties or seventies with non-small cell lung cancer.

This chain connects TRBV6-5 to TRBJ1-5; D gene uncertain. Germline V lookup: CDR1 MNHEY, CDR2 SVGAGI. This CDR3 has 14 amino acids. The ends were cut back, 7 bases at V and 5 bases at J, with 15 bases in the middle. The CDR3 sequence: CASIEGPNDQPQHF. In DNA, the CDR3 is TGTGCCAGCATAGAAGGGCCCAACGATCAGCCCCAGCATTTT.

Judged by abundance, this clonotype is medium-sized. The chain carries TRBV29-1 and TRBJ2-7; TRBD2 matches 13 bases. This CDR3 is built from 14 residues. After removal of 7 bases from V and 7 bases from J, the junction contained 10 bases not matched to a gene. Germline V gene data show CDR1 as SQVTM and CDR2 as ANQGSEA. The DNA of the CDR3 is TGCAGCGCGCAACTAGCGGGAGGGCCTCGGGAGCAGTACTTC. As protein: CSAQLAGGPREQYF.

This clonotype was counted between two and nine times. The CDR3 carries no conserved terminal phenylalanine or tryptophan, so it likely arises from a read error. The chain joins TRBV7-9 to TRBJ2-1; D is uncertain. Germline CDR1 SEHNR, CDR2 FQNEAQ (reference sequence). V shed 5 bases and J shed 6 bases, with 8 bases lying between them. The CDR3 has 12 residues. CDR3: CASSAHFNEQFL. CDR3 coding DNA: TGTGCCAGCAGCGCCCATTTCAATGAGCAGTTCTTA.

A word on this clonotype: A much more abundant neighbour one base away suggests this may be a read error. The genes are TRBV20-1 and TRBJ2-7; possible D gene TRBD1, 6 bases. CDR3 size: 14 residues. Germline V gene sequence: CDR1 DFQATT, CDR2 SNEGSKA (reference sequence). The CDR3 nucleotides are TGCAGTGCTATTAAACAGGGCAGTCGCTACGAGCGGTACTTC. Protein sequence: CSAIKQGSRYERYF.

A note on this clonotype: Given the absence of the conserved phenylalanine or tryptophan at the CDR3 end, a read error is likely. This chain uses TRBV5-6 with TRBJ1-4, with TRBD1 matching 8 bases. With V trimmed by 3 bases and J by 8 bases, 6 bases remained unmatched. Germline V lookup: CDR1 SGHDT, CDR2 YYEEEE. The CDR3 length is 14 residues. CDR3 nucleotide sequence: TGTGCCAGCAGCTCGACAGGGGTAGGGGAAAAACTGTTTTCT. This translates into CASSSTGVGEKLFS.

To note about this clonotype: Since no conserved phenylalanine or tryptophan closes the CDR3, a read error is the likely cause. This chain joins TRBV30 and TRBJ2-7; 10 bases agree with TRBD1. Trimming took 1 base from V and 6 from J; bases not matched to a gene: 6. This CDR3 region has 14 residues. Germline loops: CDR1 GTSNPN, CDR2 SVGIG (reference sequence). CDR3 in DNA: TGTGCCTGGAGTGACCGGGACAGGGGACGCGAGCAGTACATC. It is translated as CAWSDRDRGREQYI.

The chain is built from TRBV15 and TRBJ1-2, with 8 bases that match TRBD1. V lost 4 bases to trimming and J lost 4 bases; unmatched junction nucleotides: 8. CDR1 is LNHNV and CDR2 is YYDKDF in the germline V gene (reference sequence). The CDR3 spans 15 residues. CDR3 amino acids: CATSTRTGRLYGYTF. The CDR3, as DNA: TGTGCCACCAGCACAAGGACAGGGCGCCTCTATGGCTACACCTTC.

This clonotype has a handful of counts. The chain is built from TRBV20-1 and TRBJ2-1; 9 bases align to TRBD2. CDR3 length: 15 residues. V was clipped by 1 base and J by 4 bases; unmatched bases: 5. The germline V gene encodes CDR1 DFQATT and CDR2 SNEGSKA (reference sequence). CDR3 amino acids: CSARVPSGTYNEQFF. DNA of the CDR3: TGCAGTGCTAGAGTTCCTAGCGGGACTTACAATGAGCAGTTCTTC.

Notes on this clonotype: Compared with germline, one end of the junction differs, possibly owing to a read error. The chain combines TRBV5-1 with TRBJ2-7, with D hard to call. Germline CDR1 is SGHRS and CDR2 is YFSETQ. The CDR3 extends over 15 amino acids. In DNA, the CDR3 is TGCGTCAGCAGCTTGTCGCCAGCCGAGATCTACGAGCAGTACTTC. Its translation is CVSSLSPAEIYEQYF.

About this clonotype: The missing conserved phenylalanine or tryptophan at the end of this CDR3 makes a read error likely. The J gene is TRBJ2-5, the V gene TRBV24-1; D call uncertain. The CDR3 length is 13 residues. Germline loops: CDR1 KGHDR, CDR2 SFDVKD. V shed 6 bases and J shed 5 bases, with 12 bases lying between them. In nucleotides, the CDR3 is TGTGCCACCAGTCTGACCCCTGGCGAGACCCAGTACTCC. This gives the protein CATSLTPGETQYS.

On this clonotype: One end of the junction is discordant with germline, which a read error may explain. The rearrangement joins TRBV10-1 to TRBJ2-2; D assignment may be TRBD1 or TRBD2 (5 bases each). CDR1 is WNHNN and CDR2 is SYGVQD in the germline V gene (reference sequence). The length of the CDR3 is 9 residues. The CDR3 sequence is CAGEGELLF. In DNA form, the CDR3 reads TGCGCCGGGGAAGGGGAGCTGCTTTTT.

The chain joins TRBV5-1 to TRBJ2-3, with D unresolved. Trimming stripped 6 bases from V and 2 bases from J, with 10 bases between. This CDR3 comprises 13 residues. From germline, CDR1 is SGHRS and CDR2 YFSETQ. The DNA for the CDR3 is TGCGCCAGCACCCGTCGTACCACAGATACGCAGTATTTT. Its protein product is CASTRRTTDTQYF.

There are a few counts of this clonotype. The chain recombines TRBV20-1 with TRBJ2-3; the match to TRBD2 covers 12 bases. Germline V gene sequence: CDR1 DFQATT, CDR2 SNEGSKA (reference sequence). Losses at the gene ends were 2 bases for V and 4 bases for J; bases not matched to a gene: 4. The CDR3 spans 15 residues. The chain's CDR3 is CSARTSGGPADTQYF. The CDR3 DNA sequence: TGCAGTGCTAGAACTAGCGGGGGGCCAGCAGATACGCAGTATTTT.

A word on this clonotype: The junction differs from germline at one of its ends, possibly a read error. The gene calls are TRBV25-1 and TRBJ2-3; perhaps TRBD2 as D (6 bases). The germline V gene encodes CDR1 MGHDK and CDR2 SYGVNS. The CDR3 covers 15 residues. CDR3 sequence (DNA): TGTGCCAGCAGTGAATCGGGACTTTACACAGATACGCGGTATTTT. It yields the protein CASSESGLYTDTRYF.

To note about this clonotype: A much larger clone differs from this one at a single base, so this may be a read error. This CDR3 is missing its conserved last phenylalanine or tryptophan, likely due to a read error. V usage is TRBV12-3 or TRBV12-4 and J usage is TRBJ2-2; 13 positions match TRBD2. V lost 3 bases and J lost 3; bases outside the gene matches: 4. CDR3 size: 17 residues. This CDR3 is CASSLTSGGRDTGELFS. The CDR3 DNA is TGTGCCAGCAGTTTGACTAGCGGGGGGCGAGACACCGGGGAGCTGTTTTCT.

Details on this clonotype: A much larger clonotype is one base distant, so this may be a read error. V and J are TRBV4-1 and TRBJ2-5, with 12 bases that match TRBD2. CDR1 and CDR2 (germline): MGHRA, YSYEKL. The CDR3 is made up of 17 amino acids. CDR3 protein: CASSQRGLAGYQETRYF. The CDR3 DNA reads as TGCGCCAGCAGCCAAAGAGGACTAGCGGGGTACCAAGAGACCCGGTACTTC.

The chain is built from TRBV5-4 and TRBJ2-4; 9 bases match TRBD2. Germline V lookup: CDR1 SGHNT, CDR2 YYREEE (reference sequence). The length of the CDR3 is 16 residues. V dropped 0 bases and J dropped 3; count of bases not matched to a gene: 4. The CDR3 protein is CASSLVAGAFKNIQYF. In DNA form, the CDR3 reads TGTGCCAGCAGCTTGGTAGCGGGAGCGTTCAAAAACATTCAGTACTTC.